This TCR beta chain was profiled in a study of T cell repertoires in cytomegalovirus infection. Study-level results: The study identified carriers of CMV plus the relevant HLA from cumulative public TCR beta family frequency.

Comment on this clonotype: Its antigen is not identified.

TCRdb recomputed calls from the reads with MiXCR, one row per CDR3 protein. The sample lists around 310,000 distinct CDR3 sequences; roughly 16% were seen once. The CDR3 has 14 amino acids. From germline, CDR1 is SGHTA and CDR2 FQGNSA. V was clipped by 8 bases and J by 7 bases; unmatched bases: 9. This chain joins TRBV7-2 and TRBJ2-4, with 9 nucleotides matching TRBD1. Specimen: PBMCs. This TCR was recovered from a human donor in good health (CMV status not recorded). Some clones in this sample may be carry-over from other donors' samples. The CDR3 spells CASSPGTGRNIQYF. CDR3 nucleotides: TGTGCCAGCTCCCCCGGGACAGGGCGGAACATTCAGTACTTC.